The text below deals with one T cell receptor beta chain. Only in-frame clones appear in the TCRdb table, and some are missing; sequencing was by immunoSEQ multiplex PCR. In the table there are hundreds of thousands of clones, 85% of which are singletons. The source of the sample is a study of blood T cell repertoires in COVID-19. Germline V lookup: CDR1 SGHTS, CDR2 YDEGEE. This CDR3 spans 14 amino acids. Trimming took 0 bases from V and 7 from J; bases not matched to a gene: 6. The sequence derives from a woman in her 50s with active or convalescent COVID-19. This chain uses TRBV5-8 with TRBJ1-2; 7 nucleotides match TRBD1. What was sequenced was peripheral blood. DNA for the CDR3: TGTGCCAGCAGCTTGGTTGTAGGGGGCGGTGGCTACACCTTC. Amino acid sequence: CASSLVVGGGGYTF.